A single sample is the source of the 18 T cell receptor beta chains below, sequenced in a study of cytomegalovirus exposure and HLA in healthy donors. The PCR contained 60 Vbeta and 13 Jbeta primers. The protocol was immunoSEQ multiplex PCR, while the TCRdb copy is restricted to in-frame clones and leaves out a portion. This table holds some 150,000 clones, 85% found once. Sequenced sample: PBMCs. The receptors shown here come from a woman under 30 in good health and CMV-seronegative.

This clone was detected only once. This sequence joins TRBV27 and TRBJ2-3; tentatively, D is TRBD2 (5 bases). This CDR3 has 17 amino acids. The ends were cut back, 1 base at V and 4 bases at J, with 18 bases in the middle. The germline V gene encodes CDR1 MNHEY and CDR2 SMNVEV (reference sequence). The CDR3 nucleotides read TGTGCCAGCAGTTTATTCTTCGCGGGTGGCGGGTCAGATACGCAGTATTTT. This encodes CASSLFFAGGGSDTQYF.

This clone has just one count. The CDR3 here is CASTPSNYGYTF. CDR3 nucleotides: TGTGCCAGCACCCCCTCTAACTATGGCTACACCTTC. The rearrangement links TRBV2 to TRBJ1-2, with no clear D. Deletions cut 7 bases from V and 0 bases from J, with 6 bases between. The germline gives CDR1 SNHLY, CDR2 FYNNEI. The CDR3 totals 12 residues.

This clone was seen a handful of times. The chain employs TRBV7-6 and TRBJ2-7; the D gene is possibly TRBD1 (6 bases). There are 14 residues in the CDR3. CDR1 and CDR2 (germline): SGHVS, FNYEAQ. The V and J ends lost 5 bases and 4 bases respectively, with 15 bases between them. CDR3 DNA sequence: TGTGCCAGCAGCCGGGCCGGGACACCTTACGAGCAGTACTTC. Translated: CASSRAGTPYEQYF.

This clone was detected only once. The chain uses TRBV4-1 and TRBJ2-7, with 8 positions matching TRBD1. CDR3 length: 17 amino acids. Germline values: CDR1 MGHRA, CDR2 YSYEKL. V lost 0 bases and J lost 3; bases outside the gene matches: 10. CDR3 bases: TGCGCCAGCAGCCAAGACCCCCCCGCAGGGGGCAACTACGAGCAGTACTTC. Encoded protein: CASSQDPPAGGNYEQYF.

The CDR3 DNA is TGTGCCAGCAGTTTCCTCCCCTTGATGGCTGAGCAGTACTTC. Translated, it gives CASSFLPLMAEQYF. The rearrangement links TRBV27 to TRBJ2-7, with no clear D. V lost 3 bases and J lost 7, with 16 bases in between. Germline CDR1 and CDR2: MNHEY and SMNVEV (reference sequence). The CDR3 is made up of 14 amino acids.

This clone was counted between two and nine times. The chain joins TRBV4-1 to TRBJ1-2; D gene unclear. With 4 bases removed from V and 4 bases from J, the gap between germline ends came to 13 bases. The germline V gene encodes CDR1 MGHRA and CDR2 YSYEKL. This CDR3 region has 14 residues. The CDR3 nucleotides are TGCGCCAGCAGCCCACCACAGACCCTCTATGGCTACACCTTC. It is translated as CASSPPQTLYGYTF.

The V call is TRBV29-1, the J call TRBJ2-1; 10 nucleotides match TRBD1. Per germline, CDR1 SQVTM and CDR2 ANQGSEA. The CDR3 is 13 residues long. The V gene end was trimmed by 8 bases and the J gene end by 4 bases; junction bases not matched to a gene: 5. In nucleotides, the CDR3 is TGCAGCTTTGGGACAGGGGATTACAATGAGCAGTTCTTC. It encodes CSFGTGDYNEQFF.

CDR3 DNA sequence: TGTGCCAGCTCCGGACAGCGCCAAGAGACCCAGTACTTC. Translation: CASSGQRQETQYF. The rearrangement uses TRBV18 and TRBJ2-5, with a weak D call TRBD1 (6 bases). Germline assignment: CDR1 KGHSH and CDR2 LQKENI. The CDR3 runs to 13 residues. Trimming stripped 6 bases from V and 1 base from J, with 9 bases between.

The rearrangement joins TRBV7-2 to TRBJ2-3; 9 nucleotides match TRBD2. Germline trimming cut 5 bases from V and 6 bases from J; bases unmatched to any gene: 9. This CDR3 is 15 amino acids long. Germline CDR1 SGHTA, CDR2 FQGNSA. The CDR3 here is CASSRAGGSLDTQYF. In DNA form, the CDR3 reads TGTGCCAGCAGCCGAGCGGGGGGCTCCCTGGATACGCAGTATTTT.

V and J are TRBV18 and TRBJ2-7, with 9 bases lining up with TRBD2. This CDR3 contains 17 residues. The V segment lost 2 bases and the J segment 0 bases; nucleotides outside the gene matches: 8. Germline CDR1 and CDR2: KGHSH and LQKENI. CDR3 protein: CASSPSWSSGSSYEQYF. For the CDR3, the DNA is TGTGCCAGCTCACCATCTTGGAGTAGCGGGAGCTCCTACGAGCAGTACTTC.

The chain employs TRBV4-2 and TRBJ1-1; D not certain. Between the trimmed V and J ends, which lost 2 bases and 5 bases, there was a span of 12 bases. CDR1 is LGHNA, CDR2 YNFKEQ, per germline. This CDR3 comprises 14 residues. Written as DNA, the CDR3 is TGTGCCAGCAGCCAAAAGACAATCTCTACTGAAGCTTTCTTT. It encodes CASSQKTISTEAFF.

The V and J genes are TRBV25-1 and TRBJ2-1; D is unresolved. Trimming left V 8 bases short and J 4 bases short, with 9 bases between. This CDR3 contains 12 residues. Germline V gene sequence: CDR1 MGHDK, CDR2 SYGVNS. CDR3 in DNA: TGTGCCAGCTCTAGGATGTACAATGAGCAGTTCTTC. Translating it yields CASSRMYNEQFF.

A word on this clone: This sample also contains other DNA sequences that code for the same CDR3. The chain combines TRBV28 with TRBJ1-3; 7 bases agree with TRBD1. The CDR3 spans 14 residues. Trimming cost V 6 bases and J 3 bases; bases outside gene matches: 5. Looked up from germline, CDR1 is MDHEN and CDR2 is SYDVKM. The CDR3 DNA is TGTGCCAGCAGGGGAAGGGGGCTTGGAAACACCATATATTTT. This codes for CASRGRGLGNTIYF.

The chain joins TRBV2 to TRBJ1-5, with D tentatively TRBD1 (6 bases). This CDR3 has 13 residues. V lost 3 bases and J lost 6, with 9 bases in between. Germline V gene lookup returns CDR1 SNHLY and CDR2 FYNNEI. DNA of the CDR3: TGTGCCAGCAGTGATAGGGGGTCTCAGCCCCAGCATTTT. The encoded protein is CASSDRGSQPQHF. Filled out from reference TRBV2 and TRBJ1-5, the complete variable domain reads EPEVTQTPSHQVTQMGQEVILRCVPISNHLYFYWYRQILGQKVEFLVSFYNNEISEKSEIFDDQFSVERPDGSNFTLKIRSTKLEDSAMYFCASSDRGSQPQHFGDGTRLSIL.

The rearrangement links TRBV5-1 to TRBJ1-1, with D tentatively TRBD1 (6 bases). Per the germline V gene, CDR1 is SGHRS and CDR2 is YFSETQ. Deletions cut 0 bases from V and 1 base from J, with 19 bases between. The CDR3 length is 18 residues. CDR3 amino acids: CASSLAPRTVVWNTEAFF. The DNA for the CDR3 is TGCGCCAGCAGCTTGGCCCCTAGGACAGTCGTGTGGAACACTGAAGCTTTCTTT.

This clone was detected only once. The chain combines TRBV10-3 with TRBJ1-2, with 7 positions matching TRBD1. The CDR3 is made up of 16 amino acids. Germline trimming cut 3 bases from V and 2 bases from J; bases unmatched to any gene: 9. Per the germline V gene, CDR1 is ENHRY and CDR2 is SYGVKD. The CDR3 DNA follows: TGTGCCATCAGTGACCTCGGACAAGGGGGCAACTATGGCTACACCTTC. Translating gives CAISDLGQGGNYGYTF.

The chain couples TRBV6-1 to TRBJ2-5; the match to TRBD2 covers 12 bases. Trimming removed 2 bases from V and 7 bases from J; junction bases left unmatched: 5. Germline CDR1 and CDR2: MNHNS and SASEGT. This CDR3 is built from 15 residues. CDR3 amino acids: CASSELAGGRGTQYF. The DNA for the CDR3 is TGTGCCAGCAGTGAACTAGCGGGGGGGCGAGGGACCCAGTACTTC.

This chain connects TRBV2 to TRBJ1-2; perhaps TRBD1 as D (6 bases). CDR1 is SNHLY and CDR2 is FYNNEI in the germline V gene. The CDR3 totals 15 residues. Trimming took off 9 bases at V and 6 bases at J, with 23 bases between the two ends. CDR3 nucleotides: TGTGCCAGTTCAAAGGAGGACAGCGCTTTCCATGGCTACACCTTC. Protein: CASSKEDSAFHGYTF.